This entry is about one T cell receptor beta chain. Its cognate antigen is unknown. The entry originates in a study of long-term antiretroviral therapy in people with HIV. This CDR3 region has 15 residues. J gave up 1 base and V 9 bases, and 11 bases lay outside the gene matches. Germline V gives CDR1 LNHNV, CDR2 YYDKDF (reference sequence). Investigators performed immunoSEQ version v3.0 at survey level. Per sample, sequencing targeted about 40,000-50,000 T-cell genomes. Libraries were prepared by immunoSEQ multiplex PCR; TCRdb keeps only in-frame clonotypes and omits some of them. The data show 25,000 to 30,000 clones, with about 93% seen just once and about 6.4% held by the top ten. Study-level findings and limits: Whereas controls had wider CDR3 length ranges, HIV repertoires had narrower ones. Therapy changes, viral resistance and ART adherence were not documented in the available data.

This TCR came from a middle-aged woman with HIV. The V call is TRBV15, the J call TRBJ1-1; 7 bases fit TRBD1. This specimen was unsorted PBMCs, taken about 6.7 years after starting antiretroviral therapy. The DNA of the CDR3 is TGTGCCACGAAAAGCCACAGGGGCGGGAACACTGAAGCTTTCTTT. It yields the protein CATKSHRGGNTEAFF.